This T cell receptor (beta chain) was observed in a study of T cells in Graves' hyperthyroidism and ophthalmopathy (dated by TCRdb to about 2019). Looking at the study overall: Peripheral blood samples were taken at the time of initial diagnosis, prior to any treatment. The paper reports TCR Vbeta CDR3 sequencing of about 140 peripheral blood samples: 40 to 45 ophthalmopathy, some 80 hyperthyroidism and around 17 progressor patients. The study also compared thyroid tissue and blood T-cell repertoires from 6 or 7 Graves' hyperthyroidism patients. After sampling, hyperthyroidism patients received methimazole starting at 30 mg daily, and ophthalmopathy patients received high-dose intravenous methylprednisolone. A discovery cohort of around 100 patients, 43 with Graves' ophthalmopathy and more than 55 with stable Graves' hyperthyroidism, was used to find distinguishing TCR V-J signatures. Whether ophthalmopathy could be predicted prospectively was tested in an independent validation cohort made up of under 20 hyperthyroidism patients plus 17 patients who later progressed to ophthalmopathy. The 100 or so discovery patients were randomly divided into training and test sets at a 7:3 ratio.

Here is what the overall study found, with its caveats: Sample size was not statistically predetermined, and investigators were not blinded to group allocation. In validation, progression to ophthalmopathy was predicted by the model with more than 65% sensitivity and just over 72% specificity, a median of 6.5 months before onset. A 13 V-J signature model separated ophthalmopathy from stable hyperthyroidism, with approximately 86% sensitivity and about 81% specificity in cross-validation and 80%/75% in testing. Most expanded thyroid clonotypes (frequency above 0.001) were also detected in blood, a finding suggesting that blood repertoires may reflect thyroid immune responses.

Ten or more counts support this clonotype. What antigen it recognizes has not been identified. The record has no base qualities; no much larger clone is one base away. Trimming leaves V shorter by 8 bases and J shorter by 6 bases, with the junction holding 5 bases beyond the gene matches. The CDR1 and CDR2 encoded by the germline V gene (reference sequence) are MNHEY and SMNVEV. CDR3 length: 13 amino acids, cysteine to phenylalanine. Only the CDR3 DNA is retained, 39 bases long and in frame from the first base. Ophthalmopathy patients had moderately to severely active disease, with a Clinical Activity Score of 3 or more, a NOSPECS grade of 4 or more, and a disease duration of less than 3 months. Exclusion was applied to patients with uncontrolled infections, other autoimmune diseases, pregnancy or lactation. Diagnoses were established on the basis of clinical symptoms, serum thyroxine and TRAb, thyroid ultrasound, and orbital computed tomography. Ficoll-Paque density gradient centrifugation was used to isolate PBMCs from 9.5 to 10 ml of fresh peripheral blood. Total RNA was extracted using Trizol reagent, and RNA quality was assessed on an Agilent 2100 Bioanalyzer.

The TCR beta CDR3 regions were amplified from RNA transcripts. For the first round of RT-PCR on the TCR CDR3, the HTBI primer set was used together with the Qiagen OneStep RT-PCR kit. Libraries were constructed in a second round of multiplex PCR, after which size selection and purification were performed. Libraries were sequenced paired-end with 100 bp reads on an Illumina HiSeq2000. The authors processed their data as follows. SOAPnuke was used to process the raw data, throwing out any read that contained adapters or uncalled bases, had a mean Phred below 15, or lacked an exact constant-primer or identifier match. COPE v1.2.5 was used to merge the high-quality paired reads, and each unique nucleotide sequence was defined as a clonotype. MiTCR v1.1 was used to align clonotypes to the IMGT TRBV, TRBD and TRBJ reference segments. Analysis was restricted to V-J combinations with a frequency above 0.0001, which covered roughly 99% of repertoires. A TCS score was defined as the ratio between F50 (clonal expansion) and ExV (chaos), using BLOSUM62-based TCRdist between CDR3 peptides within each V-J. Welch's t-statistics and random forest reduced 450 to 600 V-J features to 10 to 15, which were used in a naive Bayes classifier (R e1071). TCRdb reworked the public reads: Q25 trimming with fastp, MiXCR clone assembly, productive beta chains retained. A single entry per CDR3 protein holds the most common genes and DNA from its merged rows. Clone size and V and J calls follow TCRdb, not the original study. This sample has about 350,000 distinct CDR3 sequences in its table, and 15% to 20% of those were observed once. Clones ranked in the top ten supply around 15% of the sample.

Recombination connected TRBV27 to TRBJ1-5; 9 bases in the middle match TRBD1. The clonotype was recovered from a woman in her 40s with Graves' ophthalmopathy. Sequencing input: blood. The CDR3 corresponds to CASRDRDGQPQHF. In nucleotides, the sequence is TGTGCCAGCCGGGACAGGGACGGTCAGCCCCAGCATTTT.